Sequencing of this T cell receptor (beta chain) was carried out in a study of T cell changes during pregnancy in multiple sclerosis. The ends were cut back, 3 bases at V and 6 bases at J, with 13 bases in the middle. The CDR3 is 14 residues long. CDR1 is SGHRS, CDR2 YFSETQ, per germline. The table came from immunoSEQ multiplex PCR; TCRdb's copy has only in-frame clones and leaves some out. The sample consists of tens of thousands of clones, 80% to 95% of them appearing once. This material consisted of peripheral blood, taken in the first trimester of pregnancy. The chain combines TRBV5-1 with TRBJ1-5; possible D gene TRBD1, 6 bases. The receptor was isolated from a female donor with multiple sclerosis, enrolled in a pregnancy study. The CDR3 coding sequence is TGCGCCAGCAGCTGGGGGCTCGACGGTCAGCCCCAGCATTTT. Its protein product is CASSWGLDGQPQHF.